Each of the 26 T cell receptor beta chains below was sequenced from the same sample in a study of OX40 agonist ivuxolimab in advanced cancers. Some clones are missing from TCRdb's copy, which holds only in-frame ones; the method was immunoSEQ multiplex PCR. The table shows 95,000 to 150,000 clones, with over 75% occurring only once. Sequences were derived from CD4+ or CD8+ T cells sorted from blood, sampled in a trial of the OX40 agonist ivuxolimab. Source of these receptors: an adult with an advanced solid tumor such as melanoma, head and neck, liver or kidney cancer.

V is TRBV19 and J is TRBJ2-7; 11 positions agree with TRBD2. CDR3 size: 15 residues. Germline loops: CDR1 LNHDA, CDR2 SQIVND (reference sequence). J gave up 0 bases and V 8 bases, and 6 bases lay outside the gene matches. CDR3 in DNA: TGTGCCAGTCAGAAGACTAGCGGGAACTCCTACGAGCAGTACTTC. The encoded protein is CASQKTSGNSYEQYF. The whole variable domain, remainder taken from reference TRBV19 and TRBJ2-7, is DGGITQSPKYLFRKEGQNVTLSCEQNLNHDAMYWYRQDPGQGLRLIYYSQIVNDFQKGDIAEGYSVSREKKESFPLTVTSAQKNPTAFYLCASQKTSGNSYEQYFGPGTRLTVT.

This chain links TRBV30 with TRBJ2-3; D possibly corresponds to TRBD1 (6 bases). V was clipped by 7 bases and J by 2 bases, with 10 bases between them. CDR1 is GTSNPN, CDR2 SVGIG, per germline (reference sequence). This CDR3 spans 12 amino acids. CDR3 protein: CAFGTPTDTQYF. The CDR3 coding sequence is TGTGCCTTCGGGACACCCACAGATACGCAGTATTTT.

The rearrangement uses TRBV20-1 and TRBJ2-3; no firm D call. V was clipped by 5 bases and J by 6 bases, with 6 bases between them. Looked up from germline, CDR1 is DFQATT and CDR2 is SNEGSKA (reference sequence). The length of the CDR3 is 10 residues. In DNA, the CDR3 is TGCAGTGCTGAAGGGGATACGCAGTATTTT. Encoded protein: CSAEGDTQYF.

This chain links TRBV7-2 with TRBJ2-1; 11 bases agree with TRBD2. The CDR3 covers 16 residues. In germline, CDR1 is SGHTA, CDR2 FQGNSA. V was pared by 4 bases and J by 4 bases, with 6 bases of the junction left unmatched. DNA of the CDR3: TGTGCCAGCAGCTCCTCGACTAGCGGGGCATACAATGAGCAGTTCTTC. Protein product: CASSSSTSGAYNEQFF.

The chain couples TRBV2 to TRBJ2-7; D unclear. V lost 6 bases, J lost 2 bases, and 17 bases lay in between. This CDR3 spans 15 amino acids. Germline assignment: CDR1 SNHLY and CDR2 FYNNEI. CDR3 in amino acids: CASSAPDQSPYEQYF. In DNA, the CDR3 is TGTGCCAGCAGCGCCCCCGATCAGTCTCCCTACGAGCAGTACTTC. Full variable domain (rest looked up from reference TRBV2 and TRBJ2-7): EPEVTQTPSHQVTQMGQEVILRCVPISNHLYFYWYRQILGQKVEFLVSFYNNEISEKSEIFDDQFSVERPDGSNFTLKIRSTKLEDSAMYFCASSAPDQSPYEQYFGPGTRLTVT.

This chain uses TRBV7-2 with TRBJ1-4; D gene ambiguous. Trimming removed 5 bases at V and 8 bases at J, with 12 bases between. Germline assignment: CDR1 SGHTA and CDR2 FQGNSA. This CDR3 has 13 residues. Here the CDR3 DNA reads TGTGCCAGCAGCCCATATAATGCAGAAAAACTGTTTTTT. It yields the protein CASSPYNAEKLFF.

The chain has TRBV7-2 and TRBJ2-4, with a possible D match to TRBD2 (5 bases). Germline V gene data show CDR1 as SGHTA and CDR2 as FQGNSA. V was clipped by 8 bases and J by 3 bases, with 11 bases between them. The CDR3 sequence is 13 residues long. CDR3 in amino acids: CASEGVGKNIQYF. The CDR3, as DNA: TGTGCCAGCGAGGGAGTAGGCAAAAACATTCAGTACTTC.

This rearrangement joins TRBV28 to TRBJ2-5; TRBD1 matches 8 bases. Germline V CDR1 and CDR2: MDHEN, SYDVKM. CDR3 size: 15 residues. J was trimmed by 7 bases and V by 4 bases; bases with no gene match: 11. DNA of the CDR3: TGTGCCAGCAGTTCGACAGGGGTCCGGGCTGGGACCCAGTACTTC. The encoded protein is CASSSTGVRAGTQYF.

This clone was seen a single time. The J gene is TRBJ2-7, the V gene TRBV10-3, with D unclear. Trimming took off 2 bases at V and 1 base at J, with 12 bases between the two ends. From germline, CDR1 is ENHRY and CDR2 SYGVKD. This CDR3 is built from 15 residues. In DNA form, the CDR3 reads TGTGCCATCAGTGAGGTGAGAGGAATATCCTACGAGCAGTACTTC. Its translation: CAISEVRGISYEQYF.

V gene TRBV30 combines with J gene TRBJ1-1; TRBD1 is a possible D gene (6 bases). V was cut by 0 bases and J by 1 base, with 9 bases left in between. This CDR3 has 14 residues. Germline V gene sequence: CDR1 GTSNPN, CDR2 SVGIG (reference sequence). The CDR3 loop is CAWSVGQPNTEAFF. DNA for the CDR3: TGTGCCTGGAGTGTAGGACAGCCGAACACTGAAGCTTTCTTT.

V usage is TRBV5-1 and J usage is TRBJ2-2; D is possibly TRBD2 (6 bases). The CDR3 runs 15 residues. V was pared by 3 bases and J by 1 base, with 10 bases between. Germline V lookup: CDR1 SGHRS, CDR2 YFSETQ. The CDR3 sequence is CASSSGVGNTGELFF. CDR3 bases: TGCGCCAGCAGCTCGGGAGTGGGGAACACCGGGGAGCTGTTTTTT.

The rearrangement joins TRBV6-5 to TRBJ2-2; D call uncertain. This CDR3 is built from 15 residues. From germline, CDR1 is MNHEY and CDR2 SVGAGI. The V end lost 6 bases, the J end lost 9 bases, and 20 bases lay between the germline ends. The CDR3 DNA reads TGTGCCAGCAGCCCCTCCCCGGTGGTGGGCCGGGAGCTGTTTTTT. It is translated as CASSPSPVVGRELFF.

This clone was detected once. The chain recombines TRBV11-2 with TRBJ2-1; D is perhaps TRBD1 (5 bases). The V end was cut by 7 bases, the J end by 5 bases, with 12 bases between. Looked up from germline, CDR1 is SGHAT and CDR2 is FQNNGV. This CDR3 has 13 residues. CDR3 sequence (DNA): TGTGCCAGCACCTCAGGGTCCCACAATGAGCAGTTCTTC. It yields the protein CASTSGSHNEQFF.

The chain joins TRBV7-2 to TRBJ2-7, with D perhaps TRBD1 or TRBD2 (7 bases each). Trimming stripped 1 base from V and 7 bases from J, with 17 bases between. This CDR3 region has 15 residues. In germline, CDR1 is SGHTA, CDR2 FQGNSA. For the CDR3, the DNA is TGTGCCAGCAGCTTAGATCTCAGGGGGGGCTTTGAGCAGTACTTC. Its protein is CASSLDLRGGFEQYF. The variable domain in full, with the rest retrieved from reference TRBV7-2 and TRBJ2-7, is GAGVSQSPSNKVTEKGKDVELRCDPISGHTALYWYRQSLGQGLEFLIYFQGNSAPDKSGLPSDRFSAERTGGSVSTLTIQRTQQEDSAVYLCASSLDLRGGFEQYFGPGTRLTVT.

Written as DNA, the CDR3 is TGTGCCAGCAGACAGACCGGGGCTAATGAAAAACTGTTTTTT. This translates into CASRQTGANEKLFF. The chain joins TRBV25-1 to TRBJ1-4; D not certain. Germline CDR1 is MGHDK and CDR2 is SYGVNS. This CDR3 has 14 amino acids. V shed 6 bases and J shed 3 bases, with 11 bases lying between them.

V and J are TRBV30 and TRBJ2-7, with D hard to call. Between the trimmed V and J ends, which lost 3 bases and 6 bases, there was a span of 12 bases. Per germline, CDR1 GTSNPN and CDR2 SVGIG (reference sequence). CDR3 length: 12 amino acids. The CDR3 DNA follows: TGTGCCTGGAGATTAACCTGGGGCGAGCAGTACTTC. This gives the protein CAWRLTWGEQYF.

The chain has TRBV5-1 and TRBJ2-1; 9 positions match TRBD2. With 2 bases clipped from V and 12 bases from J, the junction kept 15 bases outside the gene matches. Looked up from germline, CDR1 is SGHRS and CDR2 is YFSETQ. This CDR3 contains 16 residues. The CDR3: CASSLVAGLAGEGQFF. DNA for the CDR3: TGCGCCAGCAGCTTAGTTGCGGGACTAGCAGGGGAGGGGCAGTTCTTC.

As to this clone: Germline is not matched at one junction end, which may reflect a read error. The chain carries TRBV29-1 and TRBJ1-3; no firm D call. The CDR3 loop spans 12 amino acids. The germline gives CDR1 SQVTM, CDR2 ANQGSEA. The DNA for the CDR3 is TGCAGCGTTGGAGGCCCTGGGAACACCATATATTTT. Translated, it gives CSVGGPGNTIYF.

The genes are TRBV19 and TRBJ2-1; weak D call: TRBD2 (6 bases). The CDR3 spans 15 residues. The germline V gene has CDR1 LNHDA and CDR2 SQIVND (reference sequence). V lost 3 bases and J lost 9, with 18 bases in between. The CDR3 spells CASSIGRGYLAEQFF. The DNA for the CDR3 is TGTGCCAGTAGTATCGGCCGGGGGTACTTGGCTGAGCAGTTCTTC.

The J gene is TRBJ2-5, the V gene TRBV29-1, with D possibly being TRBD1 (5 bases). CDR3 size: 12 residues. Trimming took off 8 bases at V and 4 bases at J, with 14 bases between the two ends. Germline V gives CDR1 SQVTM, CDR2 ANQGSEA. The CDR3 DNA sequence: TGCAGCCATGCTACAGGTGGAGAGACCCAGTACTTC. Its protein product is CSHATGGETQYF.

The chain uses TRBV7-2 and TRBJ2-1; TRBD2 matches 8 bases. This CDR3 has 16 residues. V was pared by 4 bases and J by 6 bases, with 11 bases of the junction left unmatched. The germline V gene has CDR1 SGHTA and CDR2 FQGNSA. CDR3 DNA sequence: TGTGCCAGCAGCTCGTACCCGGGACTAGGGATCAATGAGCAGTTCTTC. As protein: CASSSYPGLGINEQFF.

The rearrangement links TRBV6-5 to TRBJ1-3; TRBD1 might be the D (6 bases). V gave up 4 bases and J gave up 4 bases, with 11 bases separating them. This CDR3 has 14 amino acids. Germline lookup yields CDR1 MNHEY and CDR2 SVGAGI. CDR3 sequence: CASSSDSAGNTIYF. The CDR3 DNA is TGTGCCAGCAGTTCGGACAGCGCGGGAAACACCATATATTTT.

The J gene is TRBJ1-1, the V gene TRBV6-1; D gene unclear. This CDR3 has 15 amino acids. V was shortened by 8 bases and J by 0 bases, with 16 bases between the two germline ends. Per the germline V gene, CDR1 is MNHNS and CDR2 is SASEGT. The CDR3 is CASYRLESMNTEAFF. Written as DNA, the CDR3 is TGTGCCAGCTATCGACTGGAGTCCATGAACACTGAAGCTTTCTTT.

The gene calls are TRBV2 and TRBJ1-1, with D possibly being TRBD1 (5 bases). This CDR3 comprises 13 residues. V was pared by 2 bases and J by 5 bases, with 9 bases between. Germline CDR1 is SNHLY and CDR2 is FYNNEI. CDR3 in DNA: TGTGCCAGCAGTGAAATTGGGGGGACTGAAGCTTTCTTT. Its translation is CASSEIGGTEAFF.

This chain joins TRBV6-5 and TRBJ2-7; the D gene is possibly TRBD2 (5 bases). Trimming left V 6 bases short and J 1 base short, with 13 bases between. CDR1 and CDR2 from the germline V gene are MNHEY and SVGAGI. CDR3 length: 14 amino acids. CDR3 sequence: CASSREEGSYEQYF. In nucleotides, the CDR3 is TGTGCCAGCAGCCGGGAAGAGGGTTCCTACGAGCAGTACTTC.

The chain links TRBV19 to TRBJ1-1, with 7 bases identical to TRBD1. Germline-derived CDR1 and CDR2 are LNHDA and SQIVND (reference sequence). The junction had 11 bases not matched to a gene; V was cut back by 5 bases and J by 5 bases. The CDR3 sequence is 15 residues long. The CDR3 DNA sequence: TGTGCCAGTAGTCCGACCGACAGGGCTCGAACTGAAGCTTTCTTT. Translating gives CASSPTDRARTEAFF.